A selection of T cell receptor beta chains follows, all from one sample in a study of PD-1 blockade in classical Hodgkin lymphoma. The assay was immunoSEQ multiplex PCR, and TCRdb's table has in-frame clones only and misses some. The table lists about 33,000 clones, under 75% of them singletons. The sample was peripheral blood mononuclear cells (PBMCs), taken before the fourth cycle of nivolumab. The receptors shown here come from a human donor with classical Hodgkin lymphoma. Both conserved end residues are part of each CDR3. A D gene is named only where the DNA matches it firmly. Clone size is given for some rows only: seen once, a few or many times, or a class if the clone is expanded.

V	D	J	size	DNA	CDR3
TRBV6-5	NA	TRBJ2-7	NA	TGTGCCAGCAGTTACTCGTCGGACGGCTCCTACGAGCAGTACTTC	CASSYSSDGSYEQYF
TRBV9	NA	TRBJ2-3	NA	TGTGCCAGCAGCGTCCCGGATACGCAGTATTTT	CASSVPDTQYF
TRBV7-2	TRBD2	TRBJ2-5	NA	TGTGCCAGCAGCTCGACTAGCGGGATGCGAGAGACCCAGTACTTC	CASSSTSGMRETQYF
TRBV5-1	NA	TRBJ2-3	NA	TGCGCCAGCAGCTTGAAAGTTAGCGGAACAGATACGCAGTATTTT	CASSLKVSGTDTQYF
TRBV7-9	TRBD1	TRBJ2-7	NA	TGTGCCAGCAGCTCTGGGACAGGCTACGAGCAGTACTTC	CASSSGTGYEQYF
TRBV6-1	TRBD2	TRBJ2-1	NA	TGTGCCAGCAGTGATATCGGCGGACTAGCGGGGTTATACAATGAGCAGTTCTTC	CASSDIGGLAGLYNEQFF
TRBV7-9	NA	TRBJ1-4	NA	TGTGCCAGCAGAGGGGACGGAATAAATGAAAAACTGTTTTTT	CASRGDGINEKLFF
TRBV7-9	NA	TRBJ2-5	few	TGTGCCAGCAGCCTTTTAGCCAAAGAAGAGACCCAGTACTTC	CASSLLAKEETQYF
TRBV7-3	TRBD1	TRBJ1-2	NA	TGTGCCAGCAGTCCCGGGACAGGGTGGGCTAGGGACTATGGCTACACCTTC	CASSPGTGWARDYGYTF
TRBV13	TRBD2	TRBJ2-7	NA	TGTGCCAGCAGCCGGGGGGGCTACGAGCAGTACTTC	CASSRGGYEQYF
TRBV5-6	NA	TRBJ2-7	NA	TGTGCCAGCACCCCGTCGTTGAGCTCCTACGAGCAGTACTTC	CASTPSLSSYEQYF
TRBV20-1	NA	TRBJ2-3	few	TGCAGTGCTCCATGGGGGGATACGCAGTATTTT	CSAPWGDTQYF
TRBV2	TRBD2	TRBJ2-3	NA	TGTGCCAGCAGTGAAGCTGGGCGGGGGGACACAGATACGCAGTATTTT	CASSEAGRGDTDTQYF
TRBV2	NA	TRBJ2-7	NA	TGTGCCAGCAGTGAAGCTCGTCGGGAAGTCAAGCAGTACTTC	CASSEARREVKQYF
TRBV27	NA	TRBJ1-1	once	TGTGCCAGCAGTTTATTCGGTGGTGAAGCTTTCTTT	CASSLFGGEAFF
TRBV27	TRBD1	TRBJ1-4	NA	TGTGCCAGCAGTGGACGGGACAGGGTTCAATCCTATGAAAAACTGTTTTTT	CASSGRDRVQSYEKLFF
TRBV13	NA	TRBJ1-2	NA	TGTGCCAGCAGCTTAGTGAGCTATGGCTACACCTTC	CASSLVSYGYTF
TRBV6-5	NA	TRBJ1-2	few	TGTGCCAGCAGTTACTCCGGGGCCAGGGGAGATGGCTACACCTTC	CASSYSGARGDGYTF
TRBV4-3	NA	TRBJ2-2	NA	TGCGCCAGCAGCCAAGCAGTCCGGGACACCGGGGAGCTGTTTTTT	CASSQAVRDTGELFF
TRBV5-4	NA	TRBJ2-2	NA	TGTGCCAGCAGCTCCTCCACACGTGACTTCCTGGAGGTTACCGGGGAGCTGTTTTTT	CASSSSTRDFLEVTGELFF
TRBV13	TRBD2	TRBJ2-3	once	TGTGCCAGCAGCTTGCCTAGCGGGTCCACAGATACGCAGTATTTT	CASSLPSGSTDTQYF
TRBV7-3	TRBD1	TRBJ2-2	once	TGTGCCAGCAGCTTAACAGGGGGCGACACCGGGGAGCTGTTTTTT	CASSLTGGDTGELFF
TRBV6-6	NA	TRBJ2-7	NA	TGTGCCAGCAGTTACTCGCGGCAGATCGGGGCCTACGAGCAGTACTTC	CASSYSRQIGAYEQYF
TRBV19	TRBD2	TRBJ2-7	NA	TGTGCCAGTAGTATAGATCAGGGACTAGCGATGTACGAGCAGTACTTC	CASSIDQGLAMYEQYF
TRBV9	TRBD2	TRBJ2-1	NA	TGTGCCAGCAGCCCAGAGGCGGGGGGGCGCAATGAGCAGTTCTTC	CASSPEAGGRNEQFF
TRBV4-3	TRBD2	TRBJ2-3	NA	TGCGCCAGCAGCCAAGCGAGAGCGGGATACACAGATACGCAGTATTTT	CASSQARAGYTDTQYF
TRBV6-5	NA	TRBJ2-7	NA	TGTGCCAGCAGTTACTTAGGTTCCGAGCAGTACTTC	CASSYLGSEQYF
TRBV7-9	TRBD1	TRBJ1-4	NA	TGTGCCAGCAGCCATCCAGGGGGGGTGATGACAGAAAAACTGTTTTTT	CASSHPGGVMTEKLFF
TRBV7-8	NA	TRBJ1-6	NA	TGTGCCAGCAGCTTAGACACGGCCTATAATTCACCCCTCCACTTT	CASSLDTAYNSPLHF
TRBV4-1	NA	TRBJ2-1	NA	TGCGCCAGCAGCCAAGGGGACTACAATGAGCAGTTCTTC	CASSQGDYNEQFF
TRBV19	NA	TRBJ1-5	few	TGTGCCAGTAGTTCCCGACAGCGTAGCAATCAGCCCCAGCATTTT	CASSSRQRSNQPQHF
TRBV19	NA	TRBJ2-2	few	TGTGCCAGTAGTATCACAATCGGGGAGCTGTTTTTT	CASSITIGELFF
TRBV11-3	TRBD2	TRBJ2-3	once	TGTGCCAGCAGCTTGGGACTAGCGTTCACAGATACGCAGTATTTT	CASSLGLAFTDTQYF
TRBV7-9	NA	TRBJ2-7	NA	TGTGCCGGCAGCTTACTAGGGCGCGAGCAGTACTTC	CAGSLLGREQYF
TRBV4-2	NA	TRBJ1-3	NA	TGTGCCAGCAGCCAAGATTCTCCAAGGGCTGGAAACACCATATATTTT	CASSQDSPRAGNTIYF
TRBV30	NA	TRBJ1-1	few	TGTGCCTGGGGATTGAACACTGAAGCTTTCTTT	CAWGLNTEAFF
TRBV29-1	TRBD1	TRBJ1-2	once	TGCAGCGTGGGACAGGGCTCAGCTAACTATGGCTACACCTTC	CSVGQGSANYGYTF
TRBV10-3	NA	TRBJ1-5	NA	TGTGCCACTTGGGACACCTATTCCAATCAGCCCCAGCATTTT	CATWDTYSNQPQHF
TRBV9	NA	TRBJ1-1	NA	TGTGCCAGCAGCACTACATGGGGTGGTGAAGCTTTCTTT	CASSTTWGGEAFF
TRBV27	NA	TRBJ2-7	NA	TGTGCCAGCAGTGGGGATTACGAGCAGTACTTC	CASSGDYEQYF
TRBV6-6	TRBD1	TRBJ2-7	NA	TGTGCCAGCAGTCCTACAGGGGGCGGCTACGAGCAGTACTTC	CASSPTGGGYEQYF
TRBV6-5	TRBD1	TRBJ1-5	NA	TGTGCCAGCAGTTACGGAGGACAGGGGGGTCAGCCCCAGCATTTT	CASSYGGQGGQPQHF
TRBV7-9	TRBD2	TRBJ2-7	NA	TGTGCCAGCAGCCCAATGGGAGGGGTCGGCTACGAGCAGTACTTC	CASSPMGGVGYEQYF
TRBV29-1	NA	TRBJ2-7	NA	TGCAGCGTTCGGGGGACAGCGGGCGAGCAGTACTTC	CSVRGTAGEQYF